The 5 T cell receptor beta chains reported below all come from one sample, sequenced in a study of cytomegalovirus exposure and HLA in healthy donors. The PCR employed 60 Vbeta primers together with 13 Jbeta primers. The method was immunoSEQ multiplex PCR; TCRdb's version includes in-frame clones alone and lacks a portion of them. The sample lists 100,000 or so clones, about four fifths occurring once. The material sequenced was PBMCs. The receptor set was obtained from a woman in her thirties or forties in good health and CMV-seronegative.

The chain combines TRBV6-1 with TRBJ1-6; D might be TRBD1 (5 bases). V was pared by 5 bases and J by 7 bases, with 12 bases between. The CDR3 sequence is 14 residues long. Germline CDR1 and CDR2: MNHNS and SASEGT. The CDR3 here is CASSRGGENSPLHF. CDR3 nucleotides: TGTGCCAGCAGTAGGGGAGGGGAGAATTCACCCCTCCACTTT.

This clone was observed a handful of times. This chain connects TRBV19 to TRBJ2-1; possible D gene TRBD2, 5 bases. This CDR3 comprises 15 residues. CDR1 is LNHDA, CDR2 SQIVND, per germline (reference sequence). Trimming took off 0 bases at V and 7 bases at J, with 13 bases between the two ends. In DNA, the CDR3 is TGTGCCAGTAGTATAGATCCGGGGAGTAGGAATGAGCAGTTCTTC. It specifies CASSIDPGSRNEQFF.

The V and J genes are TRBV7-2 and TRBJ1-1, with D possibly being TRBD1 (5 bases). This CDR3 has 15 amino acids. Trimming removed 5 bases from V and 2 bases from J, with 15 bases in between. Germline V lookup: CDR1 SGHTA, CDR2 FQGNSA. The CDR3 DNA sequence: TGTGCCAGCAGCCCCAGGGTTAGGCAAAACACTGAAGCTTTCTTT. Protein sequence: CASSPRVRQNTEAFF. Looking up the rest from reference TRBV7-2 and TRBJ1-1 gives the full variable domain: GAGVSQSPSNKVTEKGKDVELRCDPISGHTALYWYRQSLGQGLEFLIYFQGNSAPDKSGLPSDRFSAERTGGSVSTLTIQRTQQEDSAVYLCASSPRVRQNTEAFFGQGTRLTVV.

The CDR3 reads CASSLRTGGVETQYF. The CDR3 DNA is TGTGCCAGCTCACTCCGGACAGGGGGCGTAGAGACCCAGTACTTC. The chain carries TRBV18 and TRBJ2-5; 11 bases fit TRBD1. Germline V gene sequence: CDR1 KGHSH, CDR2 LQKENI. The ends lost 4 bases at V and 4 bases at J; junction bases unmatched: 5. CDR3 size: 15 residues.

Notes on this clone: A read error may account for a junction end that differs from germline. The CDR3 DNA is TGTTCCAGCAGCTCAACCTGGACAGGCAACTCTGGGGCCAACGTCCTGACTTTC. Translating gives CSSSSTWTGNSGANVLTF. The V call is TRBV7-9, the J call TRBJ2-6; 7 bases agree with TRBD1. The CDR3 consists of 18 residues. Germline V gives CDR1 SEHNR, CDR2 FQNEAQ (reference sequence).